This is a list of T cell receptor beta chains from one sample in a study of siplizumab effects on memory and regulatory T cells. Assay: immunoSEQ multiplex PCR; the TCRdb copy retains only in-frame clones and omits some. The sample lists approximately 91,000 clones; approximately 95% were seen once. Sequenced material: CD8+ T cells sorted from blood. The origin of the receptors is a human donor in good health. Both conserved end residues are part of each CDR3. The D gene is left open where the match is weak. Where a row states a size, it is once, few, many or the class of an expanded clone; other rows omit it.

abundance	j_gene	v_gene	d_gene	CDR3nt	CDR3aa
-	TRBJ2-5	TRBV28	-	TGTGCCAGCAGTTTCCCGACCGGAGGCAGTGGGGTAGAGACCCAGTACTTC	CASSFPTGGSGVETQYF
-	TRBJ1-2	TRBV6-6	TRBD1	TGTGCCAGCAGTGGGGGACAGGCTTACTATGGCTACACCTTC	CASSGGQAYYGYTF
-	TRBJ2-3	TRBV28	-	TGTGCCAGCAGCCCCCTCAGGGAGGCCACAGATACGCAGTATTTT	CASSPLREATDTQYF
-	TRBJ2-2	TRBV27	-	TGTGCCAGCGGTAACACCGGGGAGCTGTTTTTT	CASGNTGELFF
-	TRBJ1-3	TRBV1	-	TGCACCAGCAGCCAAGTTTTGGGGTTTTGTGGAAACACCATATATTTT	CTSSQVLGFCGNTIYF
-	TRBJ2-7	TRBV19	-	TGTGCCAGTAGTATGTTGCCCGCAGGGAACGAGCAGTACTTC	CASSMLPAGNEQYF
-	TRBJ1-1	TRBV9	-	TGTGCCAGCAGCCCCCCAGCGGGGGGGCGGATGAACACTGAAGCTTTCTTT	CASSPPAGGRMNTEAFF
-	TRBJ1-1	TRBV11-1	-	TGTGCCAGCAGCTATACAGGGACTAACACTGAAGCTTTCTTT	CASSYTGTNTEAFF
-	TRBJ2-7	TRBV5-6	-	TGTGCCAGCAGCACGAGCTCCTACGAGCAGTACTTC	CASSTSSYEQYF
-	TRBJ2-7	TRBV29-1	TRBD1	TGCAGCGTAGAACCGGGACAGACACCCTACGAGCAGTACTTC	CSVEPGQTPYEQYF
once	TRBJ1-2	TRBV27	-	TGTGCCAGCAGTTTATCTGGAGGGGCTGCATATCCCACCTTC	CASSLSGGAAYPTF
-	TRBJ2-5	TRBV28	-	TGTGCCAGCGGGGAGCGCGTGGGGACCCAGTACTTC	CASGERVGTQYF
-	TRBJ2-3	TRBV7-3	-	TGTGCCAGCGGAGTCACTAGCACAGATACGCAGTATTTT	CASGVTSTDTQYF
-	TRBJ1-5	TRBV9	TRBD1	TGTGCCAGCAGCCTAGGGACAGAAAATCAGCCCCAGCATTTT	CASSLGTENQPQHF
-	TRBJ2-1	TRBV7-9	-	TGTGCCAGCAGCTTAGTCCCCAGTCCCTACAATGAGCAGTTCTTC	CASSLVPSPYNEQFF
-	TRBJ2-7	TRBV7-2	-	TGTGCCAGCAGCTTAGGTCTGCTTCTCAACGAGCAGTACTTC	CASSLGLLLNEQYF
-	TRBJ1-1	TRBV28	-	TGTGCCAGTACTATGGACAGCTCGGACGCTGAAGCTTTCTTT	CASTMDSSDAEAFF
-	TRBJ2-2	TRBV27	-	TGTGCCAGCAGCCAGGGCGGGAGGGAGCTGTTTTTT	CASSQGGRELFF
-	TRBJ2-7	TRBV7-9	TRBD2	TGTGCCAGCAGCTCGGGACTAGTTTGGCCCTACGAGCAGTACTTC	CASSSGLVWPYEQYF
-	TRBJ2-1	TRBV27	TRBD1	TGTGCCAGCAACGATGCCGGGACAGGGTTAAACAATGAGCAGTTCTTC	CASNDAGTGLNNEQFF
few	TRBJ2-7	TRBV30	TRBD2	TGTGCCTGGAGTGCGAACTCCGGGACTAGCGGGTTCTACGAGCAGTACTTC	CAWSANSGTSGFYEQYF
-	TRBJ2-1	TRBV27	TRBD1	TGTGCCAGCAGTGACAGGGGGAGCTCCTACAATGAGCAGTTCTTC	CASSDRGSSYNEQFF
-	TRBJ2-5	TRBV6-5	-	TGTGCCAGCACTACATCCTTTGGGGCGCACGAGACCCAGTACTTC	CASTTSFGAHETQYF
-	TRBJ2-2	TRBV19	TRBD1	TGTGCCAGTAGTCTTGGACAGGGGGCTATCTCCGGGGAGCTGTTTTTT	CASSLGQGAISGELFF
once	TRBJ2-7	TRBV27	-	TGTGCCAGCAGTCCCTCCAGAGGGGAAGAGGTCTACGAGCAGTACTTC	CASSPSRGEEVYEQYF
-	TRBJ1-5	TRBV5-1	-	TGCGCCAGCAGCCTGAGCGGCAATCAGCCCCAGCATTTT	CASSLSGNQPQHF
-	TRBJ1-5	TRBV5-6	-	TGTGCCAGCAGCTTGAGGGTTGAAGGGACCCAGCCCCAGCATTTT	CASSLRVEGTQPQHF
-	TRBJ2-1	TRBV27	TRBD2	TGTGCCAGCAGTTCGGGACTAGCGGGAGGTGATGAGCAGTTCTTC	CASSSGLAGGDEQFF
-	TRBJ2-3	TRBV28	TRBD2	TGTGCCAGCAGAAAGGGGACTAGCGGGACGAAAAATACGCAGTATTTT	CASRKGTSGTKNTQYF
-	TRBJ1-6	TRBV27	-	TGTGCCAGCAGTCCGAGACAGTCTGACTATAATTCACCCCTCCACTTT	CASSPRQSDYNSPLHF
-	TRBJ2-5	TRBV7-9	-	TGTGCCAGCAGCCGAGTAACGGGGACGCAAGAGACCCAGTACTTC	CASSRVTGTQETQYF
-	TRBJ2-7	TRBV9	-	TGTGCCAGCAGCGTAGGAAATGGCAGAGGAACCTACGAGCAGTACTTC	CASSVGNGRGTYEQYF
few	TRBJ2-5	TRBV7-9	TRBD2	TGTGCCAGCAGCCAGATAGCGGGAGTTGGGGAGACCCAGTACTTC	CASSQIAGVGETQYF
-	TRBJ2-7	TRBV19	-	TGTGCCAGTAGTATTGGACAGAGGAGCGAGCAGTACTTC	CASSIGQRSEQYF
-	TRBJ1-1	TRBV19	TRBD1	TGTGCCAGTAGTATAGAGGGGACAGGCAACACTGAAGCTTTCTTT	CASSIEGTGNTEAFF
-	TRBJ2-5	TRBV23-1	TRBD2	TGCGCCAGCAGTCTTGTCACTAGCGGGAGAAAAGAGACCCAGTACTTC	CASSLVTSGRKETQYF
-	TRBJ2-4	TRBV5-1	-	TGCGCCAGCAGCTTGGAGGGAGGGGGGCCGTCGGACTTC	CASSLEGGGPSDF
-	TRBJ2-1	TRBV27	-	TGTGCCAGCAGTTTTAGGAGTGCCGGAGCCTCCAATGAGCAGTTCTTC	CASSFRSAGASNEQFF
-	TRBJ2-7	TRBV7-6	TRBD2	TGTGCCAGCAGCTTCACCGGGACTAGCGGCAGCTACGAGCAGTACTTC	CASSFTGTSGSYEQYF
-	TRBJ2-3	TRBV7-8	TRBD2	TGTGCCAGCAGCTCCCCGACGGGGGGGGTAGATACGCAGTATTTT	CASSSPTGGVDTQYF
-	TRBJ2-3	TRBV7-9	-	TGTGCCAGCAGCTTGTCGGATACGCAGTATTTT	CASSLSDTQYF
-	TRBJ2-1	TRBV5-8	TRBD1	TGTGCCAGCAGCTTCGGGACAGGGTTGTATGAGCAGTTCTTC	CASSFGTGLYEQFF
-	TRBJ2-7	TRBV5-5	-	TGTGCCAGCAGCTTGGCGGCAGGTAGATCCTACGAGCAGTACTTC	CASSLAAGRSYEQYF